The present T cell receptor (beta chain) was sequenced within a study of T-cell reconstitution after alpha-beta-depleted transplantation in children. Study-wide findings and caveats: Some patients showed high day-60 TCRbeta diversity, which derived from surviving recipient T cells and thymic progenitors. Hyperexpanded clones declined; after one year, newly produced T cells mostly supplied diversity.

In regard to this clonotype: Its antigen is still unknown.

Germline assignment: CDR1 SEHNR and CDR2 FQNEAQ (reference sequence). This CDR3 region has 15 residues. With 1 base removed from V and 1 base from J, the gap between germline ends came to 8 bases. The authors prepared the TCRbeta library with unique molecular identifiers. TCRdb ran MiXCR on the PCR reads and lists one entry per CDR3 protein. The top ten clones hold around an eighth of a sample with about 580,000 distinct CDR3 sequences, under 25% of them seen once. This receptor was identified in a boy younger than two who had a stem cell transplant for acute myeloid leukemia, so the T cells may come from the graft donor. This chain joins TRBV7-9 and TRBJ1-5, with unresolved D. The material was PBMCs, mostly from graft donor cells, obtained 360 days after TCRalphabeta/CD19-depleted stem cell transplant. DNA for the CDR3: TGTGCCAGCAGCTTAGGGCCGAGCAGCAATCAGCCCCAGCATTTT. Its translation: CASSLGPSSNQPQHF. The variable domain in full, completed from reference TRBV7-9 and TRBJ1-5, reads DTGVSQNPRHKITKRGQNVTFRCDPISEHNRLYWYRQTLGQGPEFLTYFQNEAQLEKSRLLSDRFSAERPKGSFSTLEIQRTEQGDSAMYLCASSLGPSSNQPQHFGDGTRLSIL.